These 15 T cell receptor beta chains share one sample of origin, sequenced in a study of neurological immune-mediated disorders. Time point: technical triplicate 1. TCRdb reprocessed the 5' RACE reads with MiXCR, giving one entry per CDR3 protein. This table holds around 37,000 distinct CDR3 sequences, around 10% found once. The sequenced material came from PBMCs. The receptor source for this set is a man aged 55 to 70 with HTLV-1-associated myelopathy (HAM/TSP).

This clonotype showed up many times. The chain has TRBV29-1 and TRBJ2-1; TRBD1 is a possible D gene (5 bases). Trimming shortened V by 4 bases and J by 8 bases, and 18 bases separated the two germline ends. This CDR3 has 14 amino acids. Germline V gene sequence: CDR1 SQVTM, CDR2 ANQGSEA. CDR3 nucleotide sequence: TGCAGCGTTGCTCCTAACTCGGAAGGGGATGAGCAGTTCTTC. Its protein product is CSVAPNSEGDEQFF.

There are many counts of this clonotype. V and J are TRBV4-3 and TRBJ1-2; D is possibly TRBD1 (6 bases). The germline V gene encodes CDR1 LGHNA and CDR2 YSLEER. Trimming took off 0 bases at V and 7 bases at J, with 12 bases between the two ends. The CDR3 is 14 residues long. In nucleotides, the CDR3 is TGCGCCAGCAGCCAAGAGATGGGGGCCACTGGCTACACCTTC. It specifies CASSQEMGATGYTF.

For this clonotype: The DNA is omitted, as the CDR3 cannot be located on it reliably, and the CDR3 follows TCRdb's listing. The chain uses TRBV5-1 and TRBJ2-2; the D call TRBD2 from the table was never checked on the DNA. Ends included, the CDR3 has 23 residues. The V gene's germline CDR1 is SGHRS and CDR2 YFSETQ. CDR3 loop: CASSFYICSASRVDGSRTGELFF.

This clonotype was observed at least ten times. J is TRBJ2-5 and V is TRBV9; possibly TRBD2 for D (5 bases). Trimming left V 2 bases short and J 3 bases short, with 14 bases between. There are 15 residues in the CDR3. CDR1 is SGDLS, CDR2 YYNGEE, per germline. The CDR3 nucleotides are TGTGCCAGCAGCGTTTCCCCCCGGCGGGAAGAGACCCAGTACTTC. Protein sequence: CASSVSPRREETQYF.

There are many counts of this clonotype. The chain couples TRBV3-1 to TRBJ1-2; D remains unclear. Per the germline V gene, CDR1 is LGHDT and CDR2 is YNNKEL (reference sequence). V lost 0 bases and J lost 3, with 14 bases in between. The CDR3 spans 16 residues. The CDR3 DNA reads TGTGCCAGCAGCCAAGAGTTAGTGAAGGGCGACTATGGCTACACCTTC. Protein: CASSQELVKGDYGYTF.

This clonotype is deemed medium-sized (0.01 to 0.1%). This chain joins TRBV20-1 and TRBJ1-6, with 7 nucleotides matching TRBD1. The V gene end was trimmed by 0 bases and the J gene end by 9 bases; junction bases not matched to a gene: 14. Germline assignment: CDR1 DFQATT and CDR2 SNEGSKA (reference sequence). The CDR3 has 17 residues. CDR3 in amino acids: CSARDYSVQGIGSPLHF. In nucleotides, the CDR3 is TGCAGTGCTAGAGACTACTCCGTACAGGGGATTGGTTCACCCCTCCACTTT.

The table lists this clonotype with many counts. The rearrangement uses TRBV20-1 and TRBJ2-5; the D call may be TRBD1 or TRBD2 (6 bases each). Germline-derived CDR1 and CDR2 are DFQATT and SNEGSKA (reference sequence). The length of the CDR3 is 14 residues. Between the trimmed V and J ends, which lost 3 bases and 5 bases, there was a span of 16 bases. The CDR3 here is CSASGGNGGETQYF. The DNA of the CDR3 is TGCAGTGCTAGTGGGGGGAATGGGGGCGAGACCCAGTACTTC.

This clonotype was seen repeatedly, ten times or more. The J gene is TRBJ1-5, the V gene TRBV20-1, with unresolved D. Trimming removed 3 bases at V and 9 bases at J, with 12 bases between. Germline V gene sequence: CDR1 DFQATT, CDR2 SNEGSKA (reference sequence). This CDR3 spans 12 amino acids. CDR3 bases: TGCAGTGCTAGTTCCGGGCCGGGGCCCCAGCATTTT. This codes for CSASSGPGPQHF.

In this sample, this clonotype turned up many times. The chain links TRBV9 to TRBJ2-3; a possible D gene is TRBD2 (6 bases). Germline values: CDR1 SGDLS, CDR2 YYNGEE. This CDR3 comprises 15 residues. Deletions cut 3 bases from V and 0 bases from J, with 11 bases between. CDR3: CASSATGTSTDTQYF. CDR3 bases: TGTGCCAGCAGCGCCACCGGGACTAGCACAGATACGCAGTATTTT.

This clonotype occurred many times. The chain is built from TRBV28 and TRBJ2-1, with 10 nucleotides matching TRBD2. Germline V gene sequence: CDR1 MDHEN, CDR2 SYDVKM. The J segment lost 0 bases and the V segment lost 8 bases, leaving 4 bases of the junction unmatched. The CDR3 is made up of 15 amino acids. This CDR3 reads CASHPSGSSYNEQFF. CDR3 bases: TGTGCCAGCCACCCTAGCGGGAGCTCCTACAATGAGCAGTTCTTC.

At least ten counts were recorded for this clonotype. The V call is TRBV12-3 or TRBV12-4, the J call TRBJ1-6, with TRBD1 as a possible D gene (6 bases). This CDR3 is built from 14 residues. V was clipped by 2 bases and J by 7 bases, with 9 bases between them. The CDR3 reads CASSLRTENSPLHF. The DNA for the CDR3 is TGTGCCAGCAGTTTAAGGACAGAGAATTCACCCCTCCACTTT.

Details on this clonotype: Mismatch with germline at one junction end may stem from a read error. The chain joins TRBV2 to TRBJ2-3; D unresolved. Germline V CDR1 and CDR2: SNHLY, FYNNEI. The CDR3 loop spans 12 amino acids. The CDR3 bases are TGTGCAAGCAGAGCCCAAGGGGATACGCAGTATTTT. It is translated as CASRAQGDTQYF.

This clonotype was observed at least ten times. The rearrangement joins TRBV6-6 to TRBJ2-5; 7 positions agree with TRBD1. Germline values: CDR1 MNHNY, CDR2 SVGAGI (reference sequence). This CDR3 comprises 15 residues. Trimming took 2 bases from V and 2 from J; bases not matched to a gene: 5. The CDR3, as DNA: TGTGCCAGCAGTTACGGGACAGTATTACAAGAGACCCAGTACTTC. Its protein is CASSYGTVLQETQYF.

Of note for this clonotype: A read error may produce the germline difference seen at one junction end. The genes are TRBV15 and TRBJ1-4; no reliable D call. The germline V gene encodes CDR1 LNHNV and CDR2 YYDKDF (reference sequence). The length of the CDR3 is 15 residues. CDR3 sequence reads: CATRRDSGTNEKLFF. CDR3 DNA: TGTGCCACCAGAAGAGATTCGGGAACTAATGAAAAACTGTTTTTT.

This clonotype came up many times. The chain carries TRBV29-1 and TRBJ2-1, with D maybe TRBD1 (5 bases). With 6 bases removed from V and 5 bases from J, the gap between germline ends came to 17 bases. Germline values: CDR1 SQVTM, CDR2 ANQGSEA. The CDR3 sequence is 14 residues long. CDR3 nucleotides: TGCAGCGTCGCGACAGTTAATATTAACAATGAGCAGTTCTTC. Its protein product is CSVATVNINNEQFF.